This T cell receptor beta chain comes out of a study of breast tumors, draining lymph nodes, adjacent tissues. V was cut by 6 bases and J by 0 bases, with 22 bases left in between. Germline values: CDR1 KGHDR, CDR2 SFDVKD. The CDR3 is 19 amino acids. On this clonotype: This may be a read error, as it is one base from a much larger clone.

Axillary draining lymph nodes of breast cancer patients supplied the node samples. TCRdb reprocessed the multiplex PCR reads with MiXCR, giving one entry per CDR3 protein. Here the sample spans around 100,000 distinct CDR3 sequences, around 20% being singletons. This TCR was recovered from a female donor with breast cancer. Some clones in this sample may be carry-over from other donors' samples. The sample taken for sequencing was axillary lymph node tissue. The chain couples TRBV24-1 to TRBJ1-4; TRBD1 is a possible D gene (6 bases). The CDR3 loop reads CATSRLHRVPNSTNEKLFF. CDR3 sequence (DNA): TGTGCCACCAGTCGGCTGCACAGGGTCCCAAACTCAACTAATGAAAAACTGTTTTTT.